Each of the 27 T cell receptor beta chains below was sequenced from the same sample in a study of somatic mutations in cytotoxic T cells in rheumatoid arthritis. Sequencing was performed with immunoSEQ multiplex PCR; in TCRdb, only in-frame clones are kept and a portion is missing. This table holds about 15,000 clones, 65% to 75% found once. Sequenced input: CD8+ T cells sorted from blood. The receptors originated from an adult with rheumatoid arthritis.

The rearrangement joins TRBV5-4 to TRBJ1-1; a weak D match, TRBD1 (5 bases). Germline V lookup: CDR1 SGHNT, CDR2 YYREEE (reference sequence). The CDR3 loop spans 14 amino acids. V gave up 2 bases and J gave up 1 base, with 9 bases separating them. The CDR3 loop reads CASSLRDGNTEAFF. In DNA form, the CDR3 reads TGTGCCAGCAGCTTACGGGACGGGAACACTGAAGCTTTCTTT.

This rearrangement joins TRBV28 to TRBJ1-4, with a weak D call TRBD1 (6 bases). The CDR3 covers 15 residues. Germline assignment: CDR1 MDHEN and CDR2 SYDVKM. The ends were cut back, 6 bases at V and 4 bases at J, with 15 bases in the middle. CDR3 sequence (DNA): TGTGCCAGCAGGCCCACGGGACACCTTAATGAAAAACTGTTTTTT. Amino acid sequence: CASRPTGHLNEKLFF. The variable domain in full, with the rest retrieved from reference TRBV28 and TRBJ1-4, is DVKVTQSSRYLVKRTGEKVFLECVQDMDHENMFWYRQDPGLGLRLIYFSYDVKMKEKGDIPEGYSVSREKKERFSLILESASTNQTSMYLCASRPTGHLNEKLFFGSGTQLSVL.

Comments on this clone: An end of the junction differs from the germline gene, which may be a read error. V is TRBV9 and J is TRBJ2-1; weak D call: TRBD1 (6 bases). The CDR3 totals 12 residues. The germline V gene encodes CDR1 SGDLS and CDR2 YYNGEE. DNA for the CDR3: TGTGCCAGCAGCCCCATGGGGGCGGAGCGGTTCTTC. Its protein product is CASSPMGAERFF. The full variable domain, rest sourced from reference TRBV9 and TRBJ2-1, is DSGVTQTPKHLITATGQRVTLRCSPRSGDLSVYWYQQSLDQGLQFLIQYYNGEERAKGNILERFSAQQFPDLHSELNLSSLELGDSALYFCASSPMGAERFFGPGTRLTVL.

This sequence joins TRBV19 and TRBJ1-1; possible D gene TRBD1, 5 bases. The CDR3 has 13 amino acids. The germline CDR1 and CDR2 sequences are LNHDA and SQIVND (reference sequence). V was cut by 9 bases and J by 0 bases, with 11 bases left in between. In DNA, the CDR3 is TGTGCCAGCAGTCGGGGGATGAACACTGAAGCTTTCTTT. Translated, it gives CASSRGMNTEAFF.

This clone was found a few times. This chain joins TRBV6-5 and TRBJ1-6; tentatively, D is TRBD1 (5 bases). There are 15 residues in the CDR3. The V gene lost 5 bases and the J gene lost 6 bases, with 14 bases spanning the gap. Germline CDR1 is MNHEY and CDR2 is SVGAGI. As DNA, the CDR3 is TGTGCCAGCAGTAAACCAGGGAGGGCTAATTCACCCCTCCACTTT. It specifies CASSKPGRANSPLHF.

The chain couples TRBV6-1 to TRBJ1-1, with D unclear. Germline CDR1 MNHNS, CDR2 SASEGT. The V end lost 4 bases, the J end lost 0 bases, and 12 bases lay between the germline ends. This CDR3 has 15 residues. The CDR3 reads CASSGMTPLNTEAFF. In DNA, the CDR3 is TGTGCCAGCAGTGGTATGACTCCTCTGAACACTGAAGCTTTCTTT.

The chain is built from TRBV6-5 and TRBJ2-7; the match to TRBD1 covers 7 bases. This CDR3 comprises 14 residues. CDR1 is MNHEY and CDR2 is SVGAGI in the germline V gene. The V segment lost 5 bases and the J segment 4 bases; nucleotides outside the gene matches: 8. The CDR3 DNA is TGTGCCAGCAGTCCGAGGGACAGAATTTACGAGCAGTACTTC. As protein: CASSPRDRIYEQYF.

The chain recombines TRBV5-6 with TRBJ2-1, with TRBD2 matching over 8 bases. The V and J ends lost 2 bases and 2 bases, in that order; junction bases with no gene match: 6. Germline V gene data show CDR1 as SGHDT and CDR2 as YYEEEE. This CDR3 comprises 16 residues. The CDR3 DNA reads as TGTGCCAGCAGCTTTAGTACTAGCGGACCCTACAATGAGCAGTTCTTC. This encodes CASSFSTSGPYNEQFF.

The CDR3 loop reads CASSQESSGSTGELFF. CDR3 nucleotides: TGTGCCAGCAGCCAAGAGTCTAGCGGGAGCACCGGGGAGCTGTTTTTT. This chain joins TRBV4-2 and TRBJ2-2; 10 nucleotides align to TRBD2. This CDR3 contains 16 residues. The V gene end was trimmed by 0 bases and the J gene end by 4 bases; junction bases not matched to a gene: 2. The germline V gene has CDR1 LGHNA and CDR2 YNFKEQ.

The rearrangement joins TRBV7-9 to TRBJ1-6, with D possibly TRBD1 on 5 matching bases. This CDR3 comprises 17 residues. Per the germline V gene, CDR1 is SEHNR and CDR2 is FQNEAQ (reference sequence). The germline V and J ends were trimmed by 6 bases and 3 bases, with 18 bases remaining between them. The chain's CDR3 is CASSPQGINGYNSPLHF. CDR3 DNA: TGTGCCAGCAGTCCCCAGGGTATCAACGGCTATAATTCACCCCTCCACTTT.

This chain connects TRBV5-4 to TRBJ2-1, with D unresolved. The V end was cut by 4 bases, the J end by 8 bases, with 13 bases between. From germline, CDR1 is SGHNT and CDR2 YYREEE (reference sequence). This CDR3 is 13 amino acids long. The CDR3 nucleotides read TGTGCCAGCAGCCCAAGTTCGGCGTATGAGCAGTTCTTC. This sequence encodes CASSPSSAYEQFF.

In the case of this clone: The junction differs from germline at one of its ends, possibly a read error. This sequence joins TRBV5-1 and TRBJ2-2; 10 positions match TRBD2. Germline V gene lookup returns CDR1 SGHRS and CDR2 YFSETQ. The CDR3 has 18 amino acids. The CDR3 region has the DNA TGCGCCAGCTCGCGTGTTGGCGGACTAGCGGCGAACACCGAGGAGCTGTTTTTT. This gives the protein CASSRVGGLAANTEELFF.

The chain combines TRBV7-6 with TRBJ1-5; D remains unclear. The germline V gene encodes CDR1 SGHVS and CDR2 FNYEAQ. CDR3 length equals 13 residues. V shed 5 bases and J shed 7 bases, with 12 bases lying between them. CDR3 nucleotide sequence: TGTGCCAGCAGCCAGGTTCTGGGGCAGCCCCAGCATTTT. Translating gives CASSQVLGQPQHF. The variable domain in full, completed from reference TRBV7-6 and TRBJ1-5, reads GAGVSQSPRYKVTKRGQDVALRCDPISGHVSLYWYRQALGQGPEFLTYFNYEAQQDKSGLPNDRFSAERPEGSISTLTIQRTEQRDSAMYRCASSQVLGQPQHFGDGTRLSIL.

CDR3 coding DNA: TGCGCCAGCAGCCAAGATTCCAGTACTAATGAAAAACTGTTTTTT. This encodes CASSQDSSTNEKLFF. The chain employs TRBV4-1 and TRBJ1-4; D ambiguous. Looked up from germline, CDR1 is MGHRA and CDR2 is YSYEKL. Trimming left V 0 bases short and J 2 bases short, with 7 bases between. The CDR3 contains 15 residues.

This clone was seen only a few times. This chain uses TRBV5-1 with TRBJ2-7; 11 bases line up with TRBD1. Germline CDR1 reads SGHRS; CDR2 reads YFSETQ. V dropped 4 bases and J dropped 4; count of bases not matched to a gene: 4. The CDR3 loop spans 14 amino acids. CDR3 sequence reads: CASSPGQGGYEQYF. For the CDR3, the DNA is TGCGCCAGCAGCCCGGGACAGGGGGGATACGAGCAGTACTTC. Full variable domain (rest looked up from reference TRBV5-1 and TRBJ2-7): KAGVTQTPRYLIKTRGQQVTLSCSPISGHRSVSWYQQTPGQGLQFLFEYFSETQRNKGNFPGRFSGRQFSNSRSEMNVSTLELGDSALYLCASSPGQGGYEQYFGPGTRLTVT.

Only one count was recorded for this clone. The chain has TRBV15 and TRBJ1-1; D remains ambiguous. The CDR3 contains 14 residues. The germline gives CDR1 LNHNV, CDR2 YYDKDF (reference sequence). Trimming pared 5 bases from V and 0 bases from J, leaving 10 bases between. CDR3 residues: CATSRATMNTEAFF. The DNA for the CDR3 is TGTGCCACCAGCCGGGCAACGATGAACACTGAAGCTTTCTTT. Full variable domain (remainder filled in from reference TRBV15 and TRBJ1-1): DAMVIQNPRYQVTQFGKPVTLSCSQTLNHNVMYWYQQKSSQAPKLLFHYYDKDFNNEADTPDNFQSRRPNTSFCFLDIRSPGLGDTAMYLCATSRATMNTEAFFGQGTRLTVV.

This clone was counted a single time. The genes are TRBV27 and TRBJ2-1, with 11 nucleotides matching TRBD2. Germline lookup yields CDR1 MNHEY and CDR2 SMNVEV (reference sequence). Losses at the gene ends were 3 bases for V and 6 bases for J; bases not matched to a gene: 7. CDR3 size: 16 residues. DNA for the CDR3: TGTGCCAGCAGTTTTATAGCGGGAGGGCCCAGCAATGAGCAGTTCTTC. Encoded protein: CASSFIAGGPSNEQFF.

The CDR3 region is CAWRIGTAGTGELFF. As DNA, the CDR3 is TGTGCCTGGAGGATAGGGACAGCGGGAACCGGGGAGCTGTTTTTT. The chain couples TRBV30 to TRBJ2-2; D tentatively reads TRBD1 or TRBD2 (7 bases each). The CDR3 contains 15 residues. The V end lost 3 bases, the J end lost 5 bases, and 16 bases lay between the germline ends. Germline V gene lookup returns CDR1 GTSNPN and CDR2 SVGIG (reference sequence).

The chain carries TRBV4-2 and TRBJ2-7; 8 nucleotides align to TRBD2. Germline CDR1 reads LGHNA; CDR2 reads YNFKEQ. CDR3 length equals 16 residues. V lost 4 bases and J lost 0; bases outside the gene matches: 8. This CDR3 is CASSLGVAGISYEQYF. CDR3 in DNA: TGTGCCAGCAGCCTCGGGGTAGCGGGGATCTCCTACGAGCAGTACTTC.

V usage is TRBV6-1 and J usage is TRBJ2-5, with 7 bases that match TRBD2. V trimming: 5 bases; J trimming: 11 bases; junction bases outside the gene matches: 17. CDR3 size: 15 residues. Germline CDR1 is MNHNS and CDR2 is SASEGT. The CDR3 loop is CASSIQTSPLGEQYF. CDR3 DNA sequence: TGTGCCAGCAGTATCCAGACTAGCCCCCTTGGGGAGCAGTACTTC.

This clone is termed medium-sized. The V gene is TRBV4-1, the J gene TRBJ1-2; 11 positions match TRBD1. The CDR3 has 17 residues. CDR1 and CDR2 (germline): MGHRA, YSYEKL. The trim removed 0 bases at V and 4 bases at J, leaving 7 bases unmatched. CDR3 in DNA: TGCGCCAGCAGCCAAGATCTCGGACAGGGGGCCTTCTATGGCTACACCTTC. Translating it yields CASSQDLGQGAFYGYTF.

This chain connects TRBV28 to TRBJ2-1; D uncertain. The CDR3 runs to 14 residues. V was clipped by 8 bases and J by 1 base, with 12 bases between them. Germline V gene lookup returns CDR1 MDHEN and CDR2 SYDVKM. CDR3 protein: CASSRAGSYNEQFF. The CDR3 nucleotides read TGTGCCAGCTCCAGAGCAGGATCCTACAATGAGCAGTTCTTC.

On this clone itself: Germline is not matched at one junction end, which may reflect a read error. This sequence joins TRBV10-3 and TRBJ2-5, with 11 positions matching TRBD2. The germline gives CDR1 ENHRY, CDR2 SYGVKD. This CDR3 contains 14 residues. CDR3 nucleotides: TGTGCCGCCGGAACTAGCGGGGGACAAGAGGCCCAGTACTTC. Its protein is CAAGTSGGQEAQYF.

The J gene is TRBJ1-1, the V gene TRBV6-5; TRBD1 matches at 9 bases. The ends lost 6 bases at V and 3 bases at J; junction bases unmatched: 5. The CDR3 totals 14 residues. CDR1 is MNHEY, CDR2 SVGAGI, per germline. The CDR3 loop reads CASSRDRVHTEAFF. As DNA, the CDR3 is TGTGCCAGCAGCAGGGACAGGGTCCACACTGAAGCTTTCTTT.

The chain has TRBV2 and TRBJ2-2, with D maybe TRBD1 (5 bases). Trimming removed 6 bases from V and 5 bases from J, with 10 bases in between. The CDR3 has 13 amino acids. The germline gives CDR1 SNHLY, CDR2 FYNNEI. The CDR3 sequence: CASRYRLTGELFF. The CDR3 nucleotides read TGTGCCAGCAGGTACAGGTTAACCGGGGAGCTGTTTTTT.

The chain carries TRBV9 and TRBJ2-1, with 14 bases that match TRBD2. CDR1 is SGDLS, CDR2 YYNGEE, per germline. V trimming: 3 bases; J trimming: 9 bases; junction bases outside the gene matches: 8. The CDR3 is 16 amino acids. CDR3 residues: CASSDGLAGGLGEQFF. CDR3 in DNA: TGTGCCAGCAGCGATGGACTAGCGGGAGGTTTAGGTGAGCAGTTCTTC.

V and J are TRBV7-9 and TRBJ2-5; 9 bases agree with TRBD1. The CDR3 runs to 17 residues. The germline CDR1 and CDR2 sequences are SEHNR and FQNEAQ (reference sequence). J was trimmed by 5 bases and V by 0 bases; bases with no gene match: 10. The chain's CDR3 is CASSLAASDRGSETQYF. Written as DNA, the CDR3 is TGTGCCAGCAGCTTAGCGGCCTCGGACAGGGGTTCGGAGACCCAGTACTTC.